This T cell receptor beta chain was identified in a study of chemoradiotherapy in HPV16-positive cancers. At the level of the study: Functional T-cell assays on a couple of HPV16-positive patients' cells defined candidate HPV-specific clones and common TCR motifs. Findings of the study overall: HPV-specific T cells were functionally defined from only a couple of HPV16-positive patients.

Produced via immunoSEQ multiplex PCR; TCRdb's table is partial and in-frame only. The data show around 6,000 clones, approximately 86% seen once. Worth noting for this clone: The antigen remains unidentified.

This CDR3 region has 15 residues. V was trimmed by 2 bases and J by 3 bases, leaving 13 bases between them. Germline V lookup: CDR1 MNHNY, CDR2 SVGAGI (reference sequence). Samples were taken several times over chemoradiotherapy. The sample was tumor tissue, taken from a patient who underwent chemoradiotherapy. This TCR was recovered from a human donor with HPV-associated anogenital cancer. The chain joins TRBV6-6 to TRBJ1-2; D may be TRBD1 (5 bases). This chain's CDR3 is CASSYHGTGDYGYTF. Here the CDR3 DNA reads TGTGCCAGCAGTTACCATGGCACGGGGGACTATGGCTACACCTTC.